Each of the 16 T cell receptor beta chains below was sequenced from the same sample in a study of control samples from healthy donors and cancer patients. Only in-frame clones appear in the TCRdb table, and some are missing; sequencing was by immunoSEQ multiplex PCR. The sample lists some 120,000 clones, 75% to 95% occurring once. Source material: blood. These receptors all stem from a man aged 18 to 30 in good health.

On this clone: Additional DNA sequences in this sample encode the identical CDR3. J is TRBJ1-6 and V is TRBV6-1; 9 bases are a match to TRBD1. There are 16 residues in the CDR3. J gave up 10 bases and V 2 bases, and 9 bases lay outside the gene matches. CDR1 MNHNS and CDR2 SASEGT come from the germline V gene. The CDR3 DNA reads as TGTGCCAGCAGTGAATATCGGGACAGGGCGCGGTCACCCCTCCACTTT. Protein sequence: CASSEYRDRARSPLHF.

This rearrangement joins TRBV27 to TRBJ1-6; 10 positions match TRBD1. The CDR3 has 13 residues. Germline trimming cut 6 bases from V and 13 bases from J; bases unmatched to any gene: 6. Germline assignment: CDR1 MNHEY and CDR2 SMNVEV (reference sequence). The CDR3 region has the DNA TGTGCCAGCAGCCTCGGGACAGGGGCGCCCCTCCACTTT. Amino acid sequence: CASSLGTGAPLHF.

J is TRBJ2-7 and V is TRBV3-1 (or the pseudogene TRBV3-2), with 7 bases matching TRBD1. Germline V CDR1 and CDR2: LGHDT, YNNKEL (reference sequence). The CDR3 extends over 15 amino acids. The trim removed 4 bases at V and 0 bases at J, leaving 6 bases unmatched. In DNA form, the CDR3 reads TGTGCCAGCAGCCTAACCGGGACAGCCTCCTACGAGCAGTACTTC. Translated, it gives CASSLTGTASYEQYF.

The chain joins TRBV9 to TRBJ1-1, with D possibly TRBD1 on 6 matching bases. With 6 bases removed from V and 3 bases from J, the gap between germline ends came to 9 bases. The CDR3 is 12 residues long. Germline CDR1 SGDLS, CDR2 YYNGEE. CDR3 nucleotides: TGTGCCAGCAACAGGGTCGACACTGAAGCTTTCTTT. Its protein product is CASNRVDTEAFF.

The V gene is TRBV5-4, the J gene TRBJ1-1, with a weak D call TRBD1 (5 bases). The CDR3 runs 13 residues. Germline CDR1 and CDR2: SGHNT and YYREEE (reference sequence). V was pared by 2 bases and J by 3 bases, with 8 bases between. The CDR3 loop reads CASSFGRDTEAFF. In DNA form, the CDR3 reads TGTGCCAGCAGCTTCGGCAGGGACACTGAAGCTTTCTTT.

The chain links TRBV5-1 to TRBJ1-1, with D hard to call. V lost 2 bases and J lost 7, with 12 bases in between. Germline CDR1 reads SGHRS; CDR2 reads YFSETQ. The CDR3 is made up of 13 amino acids. CDR3 residues: CASSFKGNIEAFF. The CDR3, as DNA: TGCGCCAGCAGCTTTAAGGGTAATATTGAAGCTTTCTTT.

CDR3 amino acids: CASSQVGGNQPQHF. The CDR3 bases are TGTGCCAGCAGCCAAGTAGGAGGCAATCAGCCCCAGCATTTT. V is TRBV3-1 (or the pseudogene TRBV3-2) and J is TRBJ1-5; D remains ambiguous. CDR1 is LGHDT and CDR2 is YNNKEL in the germline V gene (reference sequence). The V and J ends lost 1 base and 2 bases respectively, with 6 bases between them. This CDR3 region has 14 residues.

The V gene is TRBV7-2, the J gene TRBJ1-1; D is unresolved. Germline loops: CDR1 SGHTA, CDR2 FQGNSA. The V and J ends lost 1 base and 1 base respectively, with 7 bases between them. The CDR3 is 14 amino acids. Here the CDR3 reads CASSLEARNTEAFF. The DNA of the CDR3 is TGTGCCAGCAGCTTAGAGGCCAGGAACACTGAAGCTTTCTTT. The entire variable domain, with the rest obtained from reference TRBV7-2 and TRBJ1-1, is as follows: GAGVSQSPSNKVTEKGKDVELRCDPISGHTALYWYRQSLGQGLEFLIYFQGNSAPDKSGLPSDRFSAERTGGSVSTLTIQRTQQEDSAVYLCASSLEARNTEAFFGQGTRLTVV.

The chain has TRBV27 and TRBJ2-7; TRBD1 agrees at 7 bases. CDR1 and CDR2 from the germline V gene are MNHEY and SMNVEV (reference sequence). The V and J ends lost 8 bases and 0 bases, in that order; junction bases with no gene match: 10. The CDR3 runs to 15 residues. The CDR3 DNA is TGTGCCAGCCATTTCGGGACAGCCAGCTCCTACGAGCAGTACTTC. Residues: CASHFGTASSYEQYF.

This clone was seen a single time. The V call is TRBV6-4, the J call TRBJ2-3; a weak D match, TRBD2 (6 bases). CDR3 size: 15 residues. Germline V gene data show CDR1 as MRHNA and CDR2 as SNTAGT. Trimming pared 6 bases from V and 2 bases from J, leaving 15 bases between. The CDR3 sequence is CASSANGGYTDTQYF. CDR3 sequence (DNA): TGTGCCAGCAGCGCGAACGGGGGTTACACAGATACGCAGTATTTT.

The chain carries TRBV29-1 and TRBJ2-7; 7 nucleotides agree with TRBD1. The ends lost 0 bases at V and 4 bases at J; junction bases unmatched: 6. CDR1 is SQVTM, CDR2 ANQGSEA, per germline. This CDR3 comprises 14 residues. CDR3 sequence (DNA): TGCAGCGTTGAAGATTGGGACAGACCTTACGAGCAGTACTTC. Amino acid sequence: CSVEDWDRPYEQYF.

The genes are TRBV9 and TRBJ1-2, with D possibly being TRBD1 (5 bases). The germline gives CDR1 SGDLS, CDR2 YYNGEE. This CDR3 spans 14 amino acids. Trimming took off 4 bases at V and 5 bases at J, with 15 bases between the two ends. The DNA of the CDR3 is TGTGCCAGCAGCTCGCCCGGGACGGGGTATGGCTACACCTTC. This translates into CASSSPGTGYGYTF. Supplemented by reference TRBV9 and TRBJ1-2, the full variable domain reads DSGVTQTPKHLITATGQRVTLRCSPRSGDLSVYWYQQSLDQGLQFLIQYYNGEERAKGNILERFSAQQFPDLHSELNLSSLELGDSALYFCASSSPGTGYGYTFGSGTRLTVV.

The DNA of the CDR3 is TGTGCCAGCAGCGTAGGGGGGGCCCTGGATACGCAGTATTTT. It is translated as CASSVGGALDTQYF. The chain links TRBV9 to TRBJ2-3; D might be TRBD1 or TRBD2, each matching 6 bases. Between the trimmed V and J ends, which lost 0 bases and 6 bases, there was a span of 11 bases. Germline CDR1 SGDLS, CDR2 YYNGEE. The CDR3 spans 14 residues.

The gene calls are TRBV5-6 and TRBJ2-5; unclear D gene. CDR3 size: 13 residues. The V end was cut by 0 bases, the J end by 4 bases, with 7 bases between. Germline loops: CDR1 SGHDT, CDR2 YYEEEE. As DNA, the CDR3 is TGTGCCAGCAGCTTGGGGCAAAGAGAGACCCAGTACTTC. It yields the protein CASSLGQRETQYF.

The chain uses TRBV7-9 and TRBJ2-1; 9 bases line up with TRBD2. V was clipped by 11 bases and J by 5 bases; unmatched bases: 4. The CDR3 runs to 12 residues. In germline, CDR1 is SEHNR, CDR2 FQNEAQ (reference sequence). In DNA, the CDR3 is TGTGCCGGGCTAGCGGGGAACAATGAGCAGTTCTTC. It specifies CAGLAGNNEQFF.

CDR3 bases: TGTGCCAGCTCACAGGGACGCAGCAATCAGCCCCAGCATTTT. Its protein product is CASSQGRSNQPQHF. The chain uses TRBV18 and TRBJ1-5, with D perhaps TRBD1 (5 bases). The V end lost 4 bases, the J end lost 1 base, and 8 bases lay between the germline ends. This CDR3 spans 14 amino acids. The germline CDR1 and CDR2 sequences are KGHSH and LQKENI.